These 16 T cell receptor beta chains came from one sample sequenced in a study of shared clonotypes between healthy human individuals. Assay used: immunoSEQ multiplex PCR; TCRdb lists only in-frame clones, some missing. Of approximately 2.3 million clones in the sample, 90% to 95% were seen once. Sequencing was done on a sample of naive CD4+ T cells from PBMCs. Documented subset: CD45RA+ positively selected. The origin of the receptors is a man aged 18-30 years in good health. Some clones in this sample may be carry-over from other donors' samples.

The chain combines TRBV6-5 with TRBJ2-1; D might be TRBD2 (5 bases). The V end was cut by 2 bases, the J end by 9 bases, with 17 bases between. The CDR3 is made up of 15 amino acids. From germline, CDR1 is MNHEY and CDR2 SVGAGI. CDR3 nucleotide sequence: TGTGCCAGCAGTTACACAGCCCCTACGAGCGGTGAGCAGTTCTTC. Amino acid sequence: CASSYTAPTSGEQFF.

Points on this clone: Other DNA sequences in the same sample also yield this CDR3. This rearrangement joins TRBV11-2 to TRBJ2-1; no definite D call. The CDR3 consists of 13 residues. Germline CDR1 reads SGHAT; CDR2 reads FQNNGV. Trimming left V 2 bases short and J 5 bases short, with 7 bases between. The CDR3 coding sequence is TGTGCCAGCAGCTTAATCCGGAACAATGAGCAGTTCTTC. Its protein is CASSLIRNNEQFF.

V and J are TRBV18 and TRBJ1-5; D call uncertain. CDR1 and CDR2 (germline): KGHSH, LQKENI. CDR3 length: 16 residues. V gave up 4 bases and J gave up 0 bases, with 13 bases separating them. The CDR3 loop is CASSLAQTDSNQPQHF. The CDR3 DNA reads as TGTGCCAGCTCACTGGCGCAAACGGATAGCAATCAGCCCCAGCATTTT.

The V gene is TRBV7-3, the J gene TRBJ2-7, with 7 bases matching TRBD2. Germline assignment: CDR1 SGHTA and CDR2 FQGTGA. V lost 0 bases, J lost 9 bases, and 8 bases stayed unmatched. The CDR3 totals 14 residues. The CDR3 is CASSLTAGPFGQYF. The CDR3 DNA reads TGTGCCAGCAGCTTAACAGCGGGACCATTCGGGCAGTACTTC. Full variable domain (remainder filled in from reference TRBV7-3 and TRBJ2-7): GAGVSQTPSNKVTEKGKYVELRCDPISGHTALYWYRQSLGQGPEFLIYFQGTGAADDSGLPNDRFFAVRPEGSVSTLKIQRTERGDSAVYLCASSLTAGPFGQYFGPGTRLTVT.

This rearrangement joins TRBV28 to TRBJ2-5; 12 nucleotides match TRBD2. From germline, CDR1 is MDHEN and CDR2 SYDVKM. The CDR3 spans 16 residues. The junction had 2 bases not matched to a gene; V was cut back by 3 bases and J by 0 bases. CDR3 protein: CASSFWTSGNQETQYF. In nucleotides, the CDR3 is TGTGCCAGCAGTTTTTGGACTAGCGGGAACCAAGAGACCCAGTACTTC.

V and J are TRBV28 and TRBJ1-3, with D maybe TRBD1 (6 bases). V was trimmed by 4 bases and J by 0 bases, leaving 13 bases between them. The CDR3 runs 16 residues. In germline, CDR1 is MDHEN, CDR2 SYDVKM. This chain's CDR3 is CASSSLGGGSGNTIYF. CDR3 DNA: TGTGCCAGCAGTTCGCTGGGAGGGGGCTCTGGAAACACCATATATTTT.

The V and J genes are TRBV5-5 and TRBJ2-7; 7 nucleotides agree with TRBD1. Trimming at V came to 2 bases and at J to 5 bases, leaving 10 bases not matched to a gene. Germline CDR1 is SGHKS and CDR2 is YYEKEE (reference sequence). The CDR3 has 15 residues. CDR3 bases: TGTGCCAGCAGCTTTCCTCACAGGGGATTTAACGAGCAGTACTTC. It translates to CASSFPHRGFNEQYF.

The CDR3, as DNA: TGTGCCTGGAGTAATATGGCAGGCAATGGCTACACCTTC. It yields the protein CAWSNMAGNGYTF. This chain links TRBV30 with TRBJ1-2, with D unresolved. V was cut by 2 bases and J by 6 bases, with 13 bases left in between. The CDR3 covers 13 residues. Germline V CDR1 and CDR2: GTSNPN, SVGIG (reference sequence). Using reference TRBV30 and TRBJ1-2 for the parts outside the CDR3, the full variable domain is SQTIHQWPATLVQPVGSPLSLECTVEGTSNPNLYWYRQAAGRGLQLLFYSVGIGQISSEVPQNLSASRPQDRQFILSSKKLLLSDSGFYLCAWSNMAGNGYTFGSGTRLTVV.

The chain uses TRBV2 and TRBJ1-2; maybe TRBD1 (6 bases). Germline V CDR1 and CDR2: SNHLY, FYNNEI. This CDR3 has 16 residues. Between the trimmed V and J ends, which lost 5 bases and 7 bases, there was a span of 23 bases. The DNA for the CDR3 is TGTGCCAGCAGTTACGCCCGAACGGTACAGGGAAGTGGCTACACCTTC. Translation: CASSYARTVQGSGYTF.

The V gene is TRBV28, the J gene TRBJ1-2; D possibly corresponds to TRBD1 (5 bases). CDR1 MDHEN and CDR2 SYDVKM come from the germline V gene. V shed 10 bases and J shed 7 bases, with 16 bases lying between them. CDR3 length: 12 residues. CDR3 sequence: CATTQGGGGYTF. The CDR3, as DNA: TGTGCCACAACCCAGGGAGGTGGTGGCTACACCTTC.

The CDR3 DNA is TGTGCCAGCAGTTACCGACAGAATGAAAAACTGTTTTTT. It is translated as CASSYRQNEKLFF. V and J are TRBV6-5 and TRBJ1-4; a weak D match, TRBD1 (5 bases). Deletions cut 2 bases from V and 5 bases from J, with 6 bases between. This CDR3 has 13 residues. The germline V gene encodes CDR1 MNHEY and CDR2 SVGAGI.

This sequence joins TRBV30 and TRBJ2-1, with D possibly TRBD2 on 5 matching bases. Germline V gene data show CDR1 as GTSNPN and CDR2 as SVGIG (reference sequence). Trimming cost V 2 bases and J 7 bases, with 15 bases left between them. There are 14 residues in the CDR3. For the CDR3, the DNA is TGTGCCTGGAGTCGCGGGCTACTGGAGAATGAGCAGTTCTTC. Translating gives CAWSRGLLENEQFF. Variable domain in full (rest from reference TRBV30 and TRBJ2-1): SQTIHQWPATLVQPVGSPLSLECTVEGTSNPNLYWYRQAAGRGLQLLFYSVGIGQISSEVPQNLSASRPQDRQFILSSKKLLLSDSGFYLCAWSRGLLENEQFFGPGTRLTVL.

The chain uses TRBV19 and TRBJ2-7, with D tentatively TRBD2 (7 bases). Trimming left V 7 bases short and J 3 bases short, with 13 bases between. Germline V gene data show CDR1 as LNHDA and CDR2 as SQIVND (reference sequence). This CDR3 contains 13 residues. CDR3 protein: CASTPGGHYEQYF. The CDR3 DNA reads as TGTGCCAGTACCCCCGGGGGGCACTACGAGCAGTACTTC.

Notes on this clone: Within the sample, other DNA sequences also encode this same CDR3. CDR3 in DNA: TGTGCCAGCAGCTTAGTTGGTTACGAGCAGTACTTC. Amino acid sequence: CASSLVGYEQYF. The chain is built from TRBV7-9 and TRBJ2-7; D remains unclear. The germline CDR1 and CDR2 sequences are SEHNR and FQNEAQ (reference sequence). Trimming stripped 1 base from V and 4 bases from J, with 5 bases between. The CDR3 sequence is 12 residues long.

This sequence joins TRBV6-5 and TRBJ2-3; 7 nucleotides agree with TRBD2. The CDR3 is 12 amino acids. Per germline, CDR1 MNHEY and CDR2 SVGAGI. J lost 9 bases, V lost 4 bases, and 4 bases had no gene match. The CDR3: CASSFQAGTQYF. CDR3 DNA sequence: TGTGCCAGCAGTTTCCAAGCGGGAACGCAGTATTTT.

Concerning this clone itself: This same CDR3 is encoded by further DNA sequences in the sample. J is TRBJ1-2 and V is TRBV28; 7 bases agree with TRBD1. Unmatched junction bases numbered 1, after V lost 1 base and J lost 5 bases. The CDR3 is 13 amino acids. CDR1 is MDHEN and CDR2 is SYDVKM in the germline V gene. CDR3 region: CASSLLQGYGYTF. The CDR3 nucleotides are TGTGCCAGCAGTTTATTACAGGGGTATGGCTACACCTTC.